The clone carrying this TCR beta chain is medium-sized within its sample. J lost 6 bases, V lost 5 bases, and 5 bases had no gene match. The CDR3 contains 13 residues. Germline V gives CDR1 PRHDT, CDR2 FYEKMQ (reference sequence). The entry originates in a study of blood T cell repertoires in COVID-19. Study context: The analysed material was cDNA or gDNA that came from T cells, B-cell-depleted T cells, or PBMCs.

Some clones are missing from TCRdb's copy, which holds only in-frame ones; the method was immunoSEQ multiplex PCR. The table shows fewer than 40,000 clones, with roughly 80% occurring only once. The V and J genes are TRBV13 and TRBJ2-7; 9 nucleotides line up with TRBD1. The sequence derives from a man between 60 and 75 years old with active COVID-19. Sequences were obtained from peripheral blood. The CDR3 nucleotides are TGTGCCAGCAGCCACAGGGGGCGTCGCGAGCAGTACTTC. It encodes CASSHRGRREQYF. Complete variable domain (other parts from reference TRBV13 and TRBJ2-7): AAGVIQSPRHLIKEKRETATLKCYPIPRHDTVYWYQQGPGQDPQFLISFYEKMQSDKGSIPDRFSAQQFSDYHSELNMSSLELGDSALYFCASSHRGRREQYFGPGTRLTVT.